These T cell receptor beta chains were read from a single sample in a study of OX40 agonist ivuxolimab in advanced cancers. This table comes from immunoSEQ multiplex PCR, and its TCRdb copy is limited to in-frame clones, with some not included. The sample lists 65,000 to 90,000 clones, 82% seen once, with 5% in the top ten. The sample in question was CD4+ or CD8+ T cells sorted from blood, obtained in a trial of the OX40 agonist ivuxolimab. These receptors came from an adult with an advanced solid tumor such as melanoma, head and neck, liver or kidney cancer. The CDR3 runs from the conserved cysteine through the conserved F or W. A D gene is named only where the DNA matches it firmly.

TRBV6-1	TRBD1	TRBJ2-5	12	CACGTDWETQYF
TRBV6-5	NA	TRBJ1-5	12	CASSQGGKTQHF
TRBV5-1	TRBD2	TRBJ2-1	16	CASSPSLAGPYNEQFF
TRBV10-3	NA	TRBJ2-1	15	CAIRDSGADYNEQFF
TRBV5-1	NA	TRBJ1-4	14	CASSPGTDYEKLFF
TRBV28	TRBD1	TRBJ1-4	15	CASSWGQGGNEKLFF
TRBV18	NA	TRBJ1-4	14	CASSWTDQNEKLFF
TRBV19	TRBD2	TRBJ2-1	16	CASSKAGTSGSNEQFF
TRBV7-6	NA	TRBJ2-1	17	CASSLKLQPSSYNEQFF
TRBV2	TRBD1	TRBJ2-5	13	CASSRDSRETQYF
TRBV28	NA	TRBJ2-1	10	CASGYNEQFF
TRBV7-2	NA	TRBJ1-2	12	CASSLQSYGYTF
TRBV5-4	NA	TRBJ1-3	15	CASSLDAGVGNTIYF
TRBV28	NA	TRBJ2-1	13	CASRPFGTRAEFF
TRBV2	NA	TRBJ2-5	13	CASSRAPQETQYF
TRBV19	NA	TRBJ2-1	17	CASSPQGVAAPHNEQFF
TRBV19	NA	TRBJ2-5	14	CASRRAGTQETQYF
TRBV7-2	NA	TRBJ2-7	12	CASSDGPGVQYF
TRBV5-1	TRBD1	TRBJ2-2	16	CASSATGAPDTGELFF
TRBV5-4	NA	TRBJ1-2	13	CASSLGENYGYTF
TRBV11-1	TRBD1	TRBJ2-5	15	CASSRRQGGEETQYF
TRBV7-9	NA	TRBJ2-3	12	CASGRWTDTQYF
TRBV19	NA	TRBJ1-1	16	CASSILGTLSNTEAFF
TRBV5-1	NA	TRBJ2-2	13	CASSPVPTGELFF
TRBV2	NA	TRBJ1-2	12	CASRQEDYGYTF
TRBV18	NA	TRBJ1-5	14	CASSPRQGDQPQHF
TRBV19	TRBD1	TRBJ2-7	15	CASSSTGTGTHEQYF
TRBV28	NA	TRBJ1-5	13	CASSLSSNQPQHF
TRBV19	TRBD2	TRBJ2-7	16	CASSIDFRRGTYEQYF
TRBV7-2	TRBD2	TRBJ2-1	15	CASSPQTSSSFEQFF
TRBV28	TRBD2	TRBJ2-7	14	CASSSQRGTYEQYF
TRBV5-1	NA	TRBJ1-2	16	CASSPRWGEGSYGYTF
TRBV7-2	TRBD1	TRBJ2-2	15	CASSRNQQGAGELFF
TRBV11-1	NA	TRBJ2-1	12	CASSFWDGGQFF
TRBV5-4	TRBD1	TRBJ2-5	15	CASSDRVQGMKTQYF
TRBV6-1	NA	TRBJ2-2	15	CASSGWTENTGELFF
TRBV18	TRBD1	TRBJ1-2	15	CASSPAGGSNYGYTF
TRBV5-6	NA	TRBJ2-7	13	CASSLSGAYEQYF
TRBV4-3	NA	TRBJ1-4	20	CASSQDLAGTSGATNEKLFF
TRBV6-4	NA	TRBJ1-2	12	CAIPGEMDGYTF
TRBV27	TRBD1	TRBJ1-5	14	CASWTGFRNQPQHF
TRBV28	TRBD1	TRBJ2-4	15	CASAIRQGRTDIQYF
TRBV7-9	NA	TRBJ2-1	17	CASSPAMSRNPYNEQFF
TRBV19	NA	TRBJ1-4	13	CASSPAANEKLFF
TRBV5-1	NA	TRBJ1-3	15	CASSFGVPSGNTIYF
TRBV10-3	NA	TRBJ2-3	19	CAISESKFSGQDFTDTQYF